These 27 T cell receptor beta chains were all obtained from the same sample, sequenced in a study of regulatory T cells in long-lasting Graves disease (dated by TCRdb to about 2021). To prepare the library, multiplex PCR was applied. For sequencing, an Illumina HiSeq 4000 was employed. iRepertoire HTBI primers and Arm-PCR amplification of CDR3 regions were used to construct TCR beta libraries. TCRdb itself trimmed the public reads at Q25 with fastp, ran MiXCR and retained productive beta chains. Under each unique CDR3 protein, matching rows form one entry showing the most common genes and DNA. For this sample the table gives approximately 490,000 distinct CDR3 sequences, of which 16% were detected only once. Of the sample, 9.5% to 15% is held by the ten largest clones. The intended sense of this specimen's time point label: newly diagnosed GD, antithyroid drugs for less than 3 months. For both TCR sequencing and RNA sequencing, RNA was extracted from PBMCs in TRIzol.

The same specimen was also included in a second study, on T cells in Graves' hyperthyroidism and ophthalmopathy.

The sample consisted of peripheral blood mononuclear cells (PBMCs), taken at new diagnosis, from a patient treated with antithyroid drugs. These receptor sequences come from a man in his forties or fifties with Graves disease. Donor details come from another sample of the same person, matched by shared clones.

As concerns this clonotype: This may be a read error, as it is one base from a much larger clone. The CDR3 region has the DNA TGCAGCGTTAATAGCGGCACAGATACGCAGTATTTT. It translates to CSVNSGTDTQYF. The chain uses TRBV29-1 and TRBJ2-3, with D tentatively TRBD2 (5 bases). CDR3 length: 12 residues. The V and J ends lost 5 bases and 1 base respectively, with 7 bases between them. Germline values: CDR1 SQVTM, CDR2 ANQGSEA.

This clonotype came up many times. The chain joins TRBV20-1 to TRBJ2-7, with 12 bases that match TRBD2. Germline V gene lookup returns CDR1 DFQATT and CDR2 SNEGSKA (reference sequence). Trimming at V came to 3 bases and at J to 4 bases, leaving 4 bases not matched to a gene. This CDR3 contains 14 residues. DNA for the CDR3: TGCAGTGCTAGGACTAGCGGGAGTAGTTACGAGCAGTACTTC. It codes for CSARTSGSSYEQYF.

The chain combines TRBV12-3 or TRBV12-4 with TRBJ1-2; the D is unclear. This CDR3 spans 12 amino acids. V dropped 1 base and J dropped 7 bases, with 7 bases sitting between them. CDR3: CASSLGSSGYTF. DNA for the CDR3: TGTGCCAGCAGTTTAGGTTCCTCTGGCTACACCTTC.

Ten or more counts support this clonotype. The V gene is TRBV12-3 or TRBV12-4, the J gene TRBJ2-3; 7 nucleotides line up with TRBD1. The junction had 7 bases not matched to a gene; V was cut back by 0 bases and J by 1 base. This CDR3 spans 17 amino acids. Written as DNA, the CDR3 is TGTGCCAGCAGTTTAGCCGGACAGGCGCGCCGCACAGATACGCAGTATTTT. Encoded protein: CASSLAGQARRTDTQYF.

A word on this clonotype: A far larger clone is off by one base, so a read error is likely. The chain uses TRBV28 and TRBJ2-1; D possibly corresponds to TRBD1 (6 bases). Germline-derived CDR1 and CDR2 are MDHEN and SYDVKM. CDR3 size: 15 residues. Deletions cut 3 bases from V and 10 bases from J, with 19 bases between. The CDR3 nucleotides are TGTGCCAGCAGTTTCCCGACAGGAATCTCCTACGAGCAGTTCTTC. Encoded protein: CASSFPTGISYEQFF.

Ten or more counts support this clonotype. The chain recombines TRBV7-9 with TRBJ2-7; 7 nucleotides line up with TRBD1. This CDR3 is 16 amino acids long. With V trimmed by 7 bases and J by 2 bases, 14 bases remained unmatched. Germline V gene lookup returns CDR1 SEHNR and CDR2 FQNEAQ (reference sequence). The CDR3 spells CASNFLGQGDAYEQYF. The CDR3, as DNA: TGTGCCAGCAACTTTCTTGGGCAGGGGGATGCCTACGAGCAGTACTTC.

This clonotype was counted at least ten times. This chain connects TRBV2 to TRBJ1-6; D is unresolved. Germline assignment: CDR1 SNHLY and CDR2 FYNNEI. The CDR3 runs 12 residues. Between the trimmed V and J ends, which lost 2 bases and 10 bases, there was a span of 6 bases. CDR3 in DNA: TGTGCCAGCAGTGAAATTGGCTCACCCCTCCACTTT. Its translation is CASSEIGSPLHF. Full variable domain (outside the CDR3, taken from reference TRBV2 and TRBJ1-6): EPEVTQTPSHQVTQMGQEVILRCVPISNHLYFYWYRQILGQKVEFLVSFYNNEISEKSEIFDDQFSVERPDGSNFTLKIRSTKLEDSAMYFCASSEIGSPLHFGNGTRLTVT.

This clonotype was counted at least ten times. The rearrangement uses TRBV28 and TRBJ2-2, with 7 positions matching TRBD2. The V and J ends lost 9 bases and 2 bases, in that order; junction bases with no gene match: 12. The CDR3 covers 16 residues. CDR1 and CDR2 from the germline V gene are MDHEN and SYDVKM. The CDR3 sequence: CASEIAAGVNTGELFF. CDR3 DNA: TGTGCCAGTGAGATTGCGGCGGGAGTTAACACCGGGGAGCTGTTTTTT.

Ten or more counts support this clonotype. This sequence joins TRBV7-8 and TRBJ2-1, with a possible D match to TRBD2 (6 bases). The germline V gene has CDR1 SGHVS and CDR2 FQNEAQ. CDR3 length equals 19 residues. Deletions cut 4 bases from V and 6 bases from J, with 28 bases between. CDR3 in DNA: TGTGCCAGCAGCTCAGATCTCATCTTTTTCGGGACTCAAAGCAATGAGCAGTTCTTC. Translating it yields CASSSDLIFFGTQSNEQFF.

The table lists this clonotype with a few counts. The chain employs TRBV7-6 and TRBJ2-2; 7 bases map to TRBD1. With V trimmed by 3 bases and J by 6 bases, 4 bases remained unmatched. Germline CDR1 SGHVS, CDR2 FNYEAQ. The CDR3 extends over 14 amino acids. DNA of the CDR3: TGTGCCAGCAGCTTTGCAGGGGGATCCGGGGAGCTGTTTTTT. Protein: CASSFAGGSGELFF.

This clonotype came up many times. The chain links TRBV20-1 to TRBJ2-3; 11 positions match TRBD2. The CDR3 loop spans 15 amino acids. Germline V lookup: CDR1 DFQATT, CDR2 SNEGSKA (reference sequence). V shed 3 bases and J 1 base; nucleotides not matched to a gene: 3. The CDR3 DNA reads TGCAGTGCTAGCCTTAGCGGGAGGGGCACAGATACGCAGTATTTT. It codes for CSASLSGRGTDTQYF.

This clonotype occurred many times. The chain recombines TRBV28 with TRBJ2-7; 12 bases fit TRBD2. Germline V gene lookup returns CDR1 MDHEN and CDR2 SYDVKM. V shed 5 bases and J 4 bases; nucleotides not matched to a gene: 6. CDR3 length equals 15 residues. The CDR3 protein is CASSAPGTSGYEQYF. CDR3 DNA sequence: TGTGCCAGCAGTGCCCCCGGGACTAGCGGGTACGAGCAGTACTTC.

The V and J genes are TRBV7-8 and TRBJ2-1, with D perhaps matching TRBD1 (5 bases). The CDR3 sequence is 15 residues long. V was clipped by 2 bases and J by 6 bases, with 14 bases between them. Per the germline V gene, CDR1 is SGHVS and CDR2 is FQNEAQ. The CDR3 sequence is CASSLYRTTGNEQFF. The CDR3 DNA follows: TGTGCCAGCAGCTTATACCGGACAACAGGCAATGAGCAGTTCTTC.

The V call is TRBV20-1, the J call TRBJ2-7, with D possibly called TRBD1 or TRBD2 (5 bases each). Germline V gives CDR1 DFQATT, CDR2 SNEGSKA (reference sequence). Trimming took 0 bases from V and 3 from J, leaving 21 bases between them. The CDR3 length is 17 residues. The CDR3 sequence is CSARDKSPGPGYYEQYF. The DNA of the CDR3 is TGCAGTGCTAGAGATAAGAGCCCGGGACCCGGATACTACGAGCAGTACTTC.

The chain employs TRBV6-1 and TRBJ2-7; D possibly corresponds to TRBD2 (5 bases). The CDR3 contains 13 residues. V was pared by 6 bases and J by 5 bases, with 14 bases between. Germline lookup yields CDR1 MNHNS and CDR2 SASEGT. CDR3 sequence: CASSSNFGNEQYF. The CDR3 coding sequence is TGTGCCAGCAGCAGCAATTTCGGGAACGAGCAGTACTTC.

This clonotype was found a few times. This chain uses TRBV19 with TRBJ2-1, with 8 bases matching TRBD1. The CDR3 is 14 amino acids. CDR1 and CDR2 from the germline V gene are LNHDA and SQIVND (reference sequence). The ends lost 10 bases at V and 9 bases at J; junction bases unmatched: 14. The DNA of the CDR3 is TGTGCCACTGGGACGGGACAGGCGTTCGCTGAGCAGTTCTTC. Protein product: CATGTGQAFAEQFF. Drawing the rest from reference TRBV19 and TRBJ2-1, the complete variable domain is DGGITQSPKYLFRKEGQNVTLSCEQNLNHDAMYWYRQDPGQGLRLIYYSQIVNDFQKGDIAEGYSVSREKKESFPLTVTSAQKNPTAFYLCATGTGQAFAEQFFGPGTRLTVL.

This clonotype was seen more than once but under ten times. The rearrangement joins TRBV12-3 or TRBV12-4 to TRBJ1-6, with D possibly matching TRBD1 (5 bases). CDR3 size: 13 residues. V lost 3 bases to trimming and J lost 9 bases, with 9 bases between them. The CDR3 reads CASSFDQGSPLHF. CDR3 coding DNA: TGTGCCAGCAGTTTTGATCAGGGTTCACCCCTCCACTTT.

This clonotype was picked up many times. The chain has TRBV20-1 and TRBJ2-7; 7 bases match TRBD2. Germline V gives CDR1 DFQATT, CDR2 SNEGSKA (reference sequence). The CDR3 consists of 16 residues. The trim removed 3 bases at V and 7 bases at J, leaving 18 bases unmatched. Here the CDR3 reads CSARSPLAGVSVEQYF. DNA for the CDR3: TGCAGTGCTAGGAGCCCCCTGGCGGGAGTTTCGGTTGAGCAGTACTTC.

This clonotype was observed at least ten times. V gene TRBV20-1 combines with J gene TRBJ2-1, with 7 bases that match TRBD1. V lost 3 bases, J lost 0 bases, and 8 bases stayed unmatched. Germline assignment: CDR1 DFQATT and CDR2 SNEGSKA (reference sequence). The length of the CDR3 is 16 residues. The CDR3 DNA reads as TGCAGTGCTAGGGGGACAGTTAGGAGCTCCTACAATGAGCAGTTCTTC. It is translated as CSARGTVRSSYNEQFF.

This clonotype was seen many times. The V gene is TRBV11-1, the J gene TRBJ2-2, with 8 bases aligning to TRBD1. Trimming cost V 5 bases and J 1 base; bases outside gene matches: 6. Germline assignment: CDR1 SGHAT and CDR2 FQDESV (reference sequence). The CDR3 totals 16 residues. The chain's CDR3 is CASSGDRGRNTGELFF. CDR3 DNA sequence: TGTGCCAGCAGCGGAGACAGGGGCCGGAACACCGGGGAGCTGTTTTTT.

This clonotype was counted at least ten times. One junction end disagrees with the germline gene, perhaps due to a read error. This CDR3 is CASSLPDLGTQYF. For the CDR3, the DNA is TGTGCCAGCAGCTTACCCGACCTAGGTACGCAGTATTTT. V and J are TRBV5-1 and TRBJ2-3; D unclear. The CDR3 is 13 amino acids. Per germline, CDR1 SGHRS and CDR2 YFSETQ.

There are many counts of this clonotype. V and J are TRBV28 and TRBJ2-7; TRBD1 matches 8 bases. Germline CDR1 and CDR2: MDHEN and SYDVKM. There are 14 residues in the CDR3. V lost 6 bases and J lost 1; bases outside the gene matches: 5. The CDR3 nucleotides are TGTGCCAGCAGCCCGACAGGGGCGTCCTACGAGCAGTACTTC. Residues: CASSPTGASYEQYF. The whole variable domain, remainder taken from reference TRBV28 and TRBJ2-7, is DVKVTQSSRYLVKRTGEKVFLECVQDMDHENMFWYRQDPGLGLRLIYFSYDVKMKEKGDIPEGYSVSREKKERFSLILESASTNQTSMYLCASSPTGASYEQYFGPGTRLTVT.

This clonotype was counted ten times or more. The chain has TRBV10-3 and TRBJ2-7, with 9 bases fitting TRBD1. CDR1 ENHRY and CDR2 SYGVKD come from the germline V gene. This CDR3 has 15 amino acids. Trimming took 2 bases from V and 5 from J; bases not matched to a gene: 7. CDR3 residues: CAISEAGTGTNEQYF. The DNA for the CDR3 is TGTGCCATCAGTGAGGCCGGGACAGGGACTAACGAGCAGTACTTC.

This clonotype was seen ten or more times. V usage is TRBV5-1 and J usage is TRBJ2-2; D not resolved. Germline V gene data show CDR1 as SGHRS and CDR2 as YFSETQ. Trimming cost V 2 bases and J 0 bases, with 8 bases left between them. This CDR3 has 15 residues. CDR3 nucleotides: TGCGCCAGCAGCTTATCACTGGCGAACACCGGGGAGCTGTTTTTT. Translated: CASSLSLANTGELFF.

Many counts were recorded for this clonotype. The chain links TRBV2 to TRBJ1-1; TRBD1 is a possible D gene (5 bases). CDR3 length: 11 residues. Germline CDR1 reads SNHLY; CDR2 reads FYNNEI. V lost 7 bases, J lost 10 bases, and 13 bases lay in between. The DNA for the CDR3 is TGTGCCAGCACGGTAGGAACAGGAGCTTTCTTT. As protein: CASTVGTGAFF.

On this clonotype: This clone may be a read error of a much larger clone one base away. This chain joins TRBV7-3 and TRBJ2-3; 8 nucleotides match TRBD2. The ends lost 5 bases at V and 5 bases at J; junction bases unmatched: 9. Per the germline V gene, CDR1 is SGHTA and CDR2 is FQGTGA. The CDR3 has 15 amino acids. The CDR3 is CASSPLAGSVDTQYF. The DNA for the CDR3 is TGTGCCAGCAGCCCGTTAGCGGGATCCGTAGATACGCAGTATTTT.

Only a few counts were recorded for this clonotype. The rearrangement uses TRBV24-1 and TRBJ2-3, with D perhaps matching TRBD1 or TRBD2 (5 bases each). This CDR3 has 14 residues. In germline, CDR1 is KGHDR, CDR2 SFDVKD. Trimming removed 8 bases from V and 2 bases from J, with 13 bases in between. CDR3 protein: CATTTGRTTDTQYF. In nucleotides, the CDR3 is TGTGCCACCACAACGGGACGGACCACAGATACGCAGTATTTT.